The entry that follows covers one T cell receptor beta chain sequence. These data are taken from a study of T cell changes during pregnancy in multiple sclerosis. Assay: immunoSEQ multiplex PCR; the TCRdb copy retains only in-frame clones and omits some. The sample carries about 100,000 clones, about 90% recorded once. The CDR3 is made up of 14 amino acids. The V end lost 4 bases, the J end lost 0 bases, and 7 bases lay between the germline ends. Per the germline V gene, CDR1 is SGHAT and CDR2 is FQNNGV. The chain employs TRBV11-2 and TRBJ2-4; no reliable D call. The receptor was derived from a female donor with multiple sclerosis, enrolled in a pregnancy study. The sequences come from peripheral blood, collected after pregnancy. CDR3 protein: CASSSPLAKNIQYF. As DNA, the CDR3 is TGTGCCAGCAGCTCCCCACTAGCCAAAAACATTCAGTACTTC.